This T cell receptor beta chain was captured by sequencing in a study of blood T cell repertoires in COVID-19. Study background: The samples span acute and convalescent COVID-19 from the United States, Italy and Spain. In each case, the material was cDNA or gDNA derived from T cells, B-cell-depleted T cells, or PBMCs.

Per the original methods: Amplification from reference gene primers served as the basis for estimated nucleated cell counts. Assay: immunoSEQ multiplex PCR; the TCRdb copy retains only in-frame clones and omits some. From that table come the V and J calls and clone size; the DNA was used to work out D and trimming. The sample lists roughly 500,000 clones, 80% to 90% occurring once. This clonotype was sampled from a human donor in a cohort sampled during active COVID-19. Sequencing input: peripheral blood.

The CDR3 DNA reads TGTGCCAGCAGCTTAGTAGGGGGGGCCAGCTCCTACGAGCAGTACTTC. Translating it yields CASSLVGGASSYEQYF. V usage is TRBV7-2 and J usage is TRBJ2-7; TRBD2 is a possible D gene (7 bases). CDR1 and CDR2 (germline): SGHTA, FQGNSA. The CDR3 has 16 residues. Trimming removed 1 base at V and 0 bases at J, with 13 bases between.